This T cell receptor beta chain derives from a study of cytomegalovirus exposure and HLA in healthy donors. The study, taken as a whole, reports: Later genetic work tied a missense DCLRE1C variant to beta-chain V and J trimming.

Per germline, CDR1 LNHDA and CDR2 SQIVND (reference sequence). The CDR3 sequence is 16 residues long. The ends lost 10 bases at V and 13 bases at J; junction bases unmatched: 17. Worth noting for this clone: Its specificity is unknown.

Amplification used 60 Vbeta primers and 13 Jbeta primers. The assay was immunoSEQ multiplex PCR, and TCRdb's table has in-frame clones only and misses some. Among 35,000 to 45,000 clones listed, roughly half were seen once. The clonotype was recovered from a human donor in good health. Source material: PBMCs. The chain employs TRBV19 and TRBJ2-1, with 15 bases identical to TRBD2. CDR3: CATKTGTSGGSDIQFF. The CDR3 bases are TGTGCCACCAAAACCGGGACTAGCGGGGGGAGTGACATTCAGTTCTTC.